The 7 T cell receptor beta chains in this list originate from one sample, sequenced in a study of regulatory T cells in long-lasting Graves disease. For TCR beta, libraries came from iRepertoire HTBI primers and Arm-PCR of CDR3 regions. TCRdb itself ran the multiplex PCR reads through MiXCR, one entry per CDR3 protein. The sample has more than 300,000 distinct CDR3 sequences, about an eighth seen once. The sample's time point: newly diagnosed GD, antithyroid drugs for less than 3 months. Scientists built the TCR library using RNA that was extracted from PBMCs. These same data were also listed under a study on T cells in Graves' hyperthyroidism and ophthalmopathy.

The material sequenced was peripheral blood mononuclear cells (PBMCs), taken at new diagnosis, from a patient treated with antithyroid drugs. The source is a woman younger than 35 with Graves disease.

In its sample, this clonotype was seen many times. The V and J genes are TRBV20-1 and TRBJ2-2, with D possibly being TRBD1 (6 bases). This CDR3 spans 14 amino acids. Germline-derived CDR1 and CDR2 are DFQATT and SNEGSKA (reference sequence). V lost 6 bases, J lost 3 bases, and 14 bases lay in between. The CDR3: CSADTAGDTGELFF. The CDR3 DNA is TGCAGTGCCGATACTGCAGGGGACACCGGGGAGCTGTTTTTT.

The sample holds a few counts of this clonotype. V usage is TRBV19 and J usage is TRBJ1-5; D gene ambiguous. Per the germline V gene, CDR1 is LNHDA and CDR2 is SQIVND (reference sequence). The CDR3 length is 12 residues. V was pared by 6 bases and J by 9 bases, with 12 bases between. The CDR3 coding sequence is TGTGCCAGTAGCGAGTTAGTGGGGCCCCAGCATTTT. The encoded protein is CASSELVGPQHF.

This clonotype was seen repeatedly, ten times or more. The chain combines TRBV7-3 with TRBJ2-5; D remains ambiguous. CDR1 and CDR2 (germline): SGHTA, FQGTGA. The CDR3 is 14 residues long. V shed 5 bases and J shed 0 bases, with 10 bases lying between them. The CDR3: CASSPLGNQETQYF. CDR3 DNA sequence: TGTGCCAGCAGCCCCCTGGGCAACCAAGAGACCCAGTACTTC.

At least ten counts were recorded for this clonotype. The chain couples TRBV7-6 to TRBJ1-2; TRBD1 aligns across 8 bases. Germline CDR1 reads SGHVS; CDR2 reads FNYEAQ. After removal of 6 bases from V and 5 bases from J, the junction contained 5 bases not matched to a gene. There are 13 residues in the CDR3. CDR3 loop: CASRQGAGYGYTF. CDR3 nucleotide sequence: TGTGCCAGCAGGCAGGGGGCTGGTTATGGCTACACCTTC.

This clonotype was recorded a few times. The chain recombines TRBV9 with TRBJ2-3; 8 bases are a match to TRBD2. V lost 3 bases, J lost 4 bases, and 13 bases stayed unmatched. The CDR3 contains 17 residues. Per germline, CDR1 SGDLS and CDR2 YYNGEE. Written as DNA, the CDR3 is TGTGCCAGCAGCGCTGAAACCGGGACTAGTAACGCAGATACGCAGTATTTT. Translated, it gives CASSAETGTSNADTQYF.

This clonotype has at least ten counts. This chain connects TRBV12-3 or TRBV12-4 to TRBJ2-5; 8 bases line up with TRBD2. The J segment lost 5 bases and the V segment lost 7 bases, leaving 9 bases of the junction unmatched. This CDR3 comprises 14 residues. CDR3 in DNA: TGTGCCAGCACTCCACTTAGCGGGGCTGAGACCCAGTACTTC. Its translation is CASTPLSGAETQYF.

V gene TRBV12-5 combines with J gene TRBJ2-1; D is possibly TRBD1 (5 bases). CDR3 size: 17 residues. The germline V gene has CDR1 LGHNT and CDR2 FRNRAP. The V and J ends lost 5 bases and 7 bases respectively, with 24 bases between them. CDR3 nucleotides: TGTGCTAGTGGTATCCTTCCCAGGGAAGAATTACAAAATGAGCAGTTCTTC. It encodes CASGILPREELQNEQFF.